What follows are 5 T cell receptor beta chains derived from one specimen sequenced in a study of T cells in women clearing cervical HPV infection. Generated by immunoSEQ multiplex PCR, the TCRdb table keeps only in-frame clones and is missing some. The listing contains tens of thousands of clones. Sequenced material: blood buffy coat. These receptors all come from a woman aged 18 to 75 with a cervical HPV16 infection that either progressed to CIN3+ or cleared (not recorded which).

As to this clone: The sequence runs out 3 residues before the end of the CDR3; the remainder is reconstructed from the germline J gene. This rearrangement joins TRBV15 to TRBJ2-5; a weak D match, TRBD1 (5 bases). Trimming cost V 6 bases and J 5 bases, with 10 bases left between them. Germline loops: CDR1 LNHNV, CDR2 YYDKDF (reference sequence). The CDR3 covers 12 residues. The chain's CDR3 is CATRGVSETQYF. The CDR3 DNA, read in part, is TGTGCCACCAGAGGGGTTTCGGAGACC.

A remark on this clone: The read is 3 residues too short to cover the CDR3 end, so that end is filled in from the germline J gene. This chain joins TRBV9 and TRBJ2-2; D is perhaps TRBD2 (7 bases). V was clipped by 4 bases and J by 5 bases, with 21 bases between them. The germline gives CDR1 SGDLS, CDR2 YYNGEE. There are 17 residues in the CDR3. CDR3 DNA, as far as it was read: TGTGCCAGCAGCTCAGGTGGGGGGGGCGCGGGGACCGGGGAG. Translation: CASSSGGGGAGTGE. The entire CDR3 is CASSSGGGGAGTGELFF.

Details on this clone: Read data end 3 residues before the CDR3 end; the end is taken from the germline J gene. The chain joins TRBV6-4 to TRBJ2-2; no clear D gene. This CDR3 contains 15 residues. From germline, CDR1 is MRHNA and CDR2 SNTAGT. Trimming stripped 3 bases from V and 4 bases from J, with 12 bases between. The DNA read from the CDR3 is TGTGCCAGCAGTGAGTCAGGAAGCTTCACCGGGGAG. This translates into CASSESGSFTGE. The whole CDR3 reads CASSESGSFTGELFF.

The sequenced part of the CDR3 DNA is TGTGCCAGTAGTATAAGGAGGGGACAGGGGCCTTGGTTGGCCAAAAACATT. It specifies CASSIRRGQGPWLAKNI. The entire CDR3 is CASSIRRGQGPWLAKNIQYF. V is TRBV19 and J is TRBJ2-4, with 10 bases lining up with TRBD1. Read data end 3 residues before the CDR3 end; the end is taken from the germline J gene. This CDR3 contains 20 residues. V trimming: 2 bases; J trimming: 1 base; junction bases outside the gene matches: 14. CDR1 and CDR2 (germline): LNHDA, SQIVND (reference sequence).

Regarding this clone: The CDR3 goes on 3 residues after the read ends, and that part is filled in from the germline J gene. The chain couples TRBV12-3 or TRBV12-4 to TRBJ2-5; TRBD2 might be the D (6 bases). The CDR3 totals 13 residues. Trimming removed 8 bases from V and 1 base from J, with 11 bases in between. Here the CDR3 reads CASCWRGQETQYF. Incomplete CDR3 DNA: TGTGCCAGCTGTTGGAGGGGCCAAGAGACC.